What follows are 28 T cell receptor beta chains derived from one specimen sequenced in a study of T-cell reconstitution after alpha-beta-depleted transplantation in children. The library targeted TCRbeta and was prepared with unique molecular identifiers. TCRdb reprocessed the PCR reads via MiXCR and lists one record per CDR3 protein. The profile shows a few hundred thousand distinct CDR3 sequences, around 13% of them singletons. The specimen comprised PBMCs, mostly from graft donor cells, sampled 360 days after TCRalphabeta/CD19-depleted stem cell transplant. Every receptor here comes from a male patient between 10 and 17 years old who had a stem cell transplant for acute myeloid leukemia, so the T cells may come from the graft donor.

CDR3 bases: TGTGCCAGCAGCTTTGGGACGAAAACCTACGAGCAGTACTTC. Residues: CASSFGTKTYEQYF. V and J are TRBV7-9 and TRBJ2-7; TRBD1 or TRBD2 may be the D gene (5 bases each). V was trimmed by 3 bases and J by 2 bases, leaving 11 bases between them. Germline CDR1 and CDR2: SEHNR and FQNEAQ (reference sequence). The CDR3 length is 14 residues.

This chain connects TRBV7-2 to TRBJ2-1, with 10 bases lining up with TRBD2. Germline CDR1 is SGHTA and CDR2 is FQGNSA. This CDR3 contains 15 residues. V was clipped by 5 bases and J by 10 bases; unmatched bases: 11. CDR3 residues: CASSPGLAGAEEQFF. In DNA, the CDR3 is TGTGCCAGCAGCCCCGGTCTAGCGGGAGCTGAAGAGCAGTTCTTC.

The rearrangement links TRBV7-2 to TRBJ2-7; possibly TRBD1 or TRBD2 for D (5 bases each). Germline CDR1 and CDR2: SGHTA and FQGNSA. Trimming stripped 1 base from V and 1 base from J, with 11 bases between. The length of the CDR3 is 15 residues. The CDR3 loop is CASSLGGTVSYEQYF. The CDR3 bases are TGTGCCAGCAGCTTAGGTGGGACGGTGTCCTACGAGCAGTACTTC. Combining the CDR3 with reference TRBV7-2 and TRBJ2-7 gives the whole variable domain GAGVSQSPSNKVTEKGKDVELRCDPISGHTALYWYRQSLGQGLEFLIYFQGNSAPDKSGLPSDRFSAERTGGSVSTLTIQRTQQEDSAVYLCASSLGGTVSYEQYFGPGTRLTVT.

This clonotype appeared many times. V is TRBV4-2 and J is TRBJ2-7; possibly TRBD2 for D (6 bases). The ends were cut back, 1 base at V and 5 bases at J, with 15 bases in the middle. The germline CDR1 and CDR2 sequences are LGHNA and YNFKEQ. This CDR3 contains 15 residues. The CDR3 DNA sequence: TGTGCCAGCAGCCAAGTGGACGGGAGTGGTGACGAGCAGTACTTC. Protein product: CASSQVDGSGDEQYF.

This clonotype was counted many times. This rearrangement joins TRBV4-2 to TRBJ2-2; D is uncertain. CDR3 length equals 13 residues. Germline CDR1 LGHNA, CDR2 YNFKEQ. V lost 10 bases, J lost 6 bases, and 15 bases lay in between. The CDR3 loop reads CANPAAVSGELFF. As DNA, the CDR3 is TGTGCCAACCCTGCGGCAGTTTCCGGGGAGCTGTTTTTT.

This clonotype was seen many times. V usage is TRBV2 and J usage is TRBJ2-3; D is possibly TRBD1 (6 bases). V shed 1 base and J shed 1 base, with 12 bases lying between them. This CDR3 region has 16 residues. The V gene's germline CDR1 is SNHLY and CDR2 FYNNEI. CDR3 bases: TGTGCCAGCAGTGAAGACCGGGCAGGGGGCACAGATACGCAGTATTTT. This gives the protein CASSEDRAGGTDTQYF.

This clonotype has just a few counts. This rearrangement joins TRBV12-3 or TRBV12-4 to TRBJ2-3, with 14 positions matching TRBD2. Trimming cost V 8 bases and J 2 bases; bases outside gene matches: 9. The CDR3 length is 17 residues. The DNA for the CDR3 is TGTGCCAGCCTAAGACTAGCGGGAGGGTTTTCCACAGATACGCAGTATTTT. It yields the protein CASLRLAGGFSTDTQYF.

Ten or more counts support this clonotype. The V gene is TRBV7-2, the J gene TRBJ2-1; TRBD2 matches 9 bases. Germline trimming cut 8 bases from V and 7 bases from J; bases unmatched to any gene: 9. The germline gives CDR1 SGHTA, CDR2 FQGNSA. The CDR3 contains 14 residues. The DNA for the CDR3 is TGTGCCAGCCCCACTAGCGGGCTGACGAATGAGCAGTTCTTC. Translating gives CASPTSGLTNEQFF.

V gene TRBV2 combines with J gene TRBJ2-7; no clear D gene. The CDR3 covers 12 residues. CDR1 is SNHLY, CDR2 FYNNEI, per germline. V was trimmed by 8 bases and J by 2 bases, leaving 10 bases between them. The CDR3 here is CASRWVAYEQYF. In DNA form, the CDR3 reads TGTGCCAGCCGGTGGGTTGCCTACGAGCAGTACTTC.

This chain connects TRBV9 to TRBJ2-7; D gene unclear. The germline V gene has CDR1 SGDLS and CDR2 YYNGEE. The CDR3 totals 17 residues. Deletions cut 0 bases from V and 3 bases from J, with 19 bases between. The CDR3 region is CASSVGSRSTRYYEQYF. In DNA form, the CDR3 reads TGTGCCAGCAGCGTAGGATCTAGGTCTACCCGATACTACGAGCAGTACTTC.

This clonotype showed up just a few times. The genes are TRBV7-6 and TRBJ2-1; 10 bases line up with TRBD2. V trimming: 4 bases; J trimming: 1 base; junction bases outside the gene matches: 13. The CDR3 length is 19 residues. Germline lookup yields CDR1 SGHVS and CDR2 FNYEAQ. The CDR3 reads CASSWGGLAKTSSYNEQFF. The DNA for the CDR3 is TGTGCCAGCAGCTGGGGGGGACTAGCGAAAACCAGTTCCTACAATGAGCAGTTCTTC.

This clonotype was counted only a few times. The chain carries TRBV20-1 and TRBJ2-2, with D possibly called TRBD1 or TRBD2 (5 bases each). V lost 3 bases and J 5 bases, leaving 13 bases between the germline ends. CDR1 DFQATT and CDR2 SNEGSKA come from the germline V gene (reference sequence). CDR3 length equals 14 residues. CDR3 sequence: CSASWGSYTGELFF. The CDR3 coding sequence is TGCAGTGCTAGTTGGGGGAGCTATACCGGGGAGCTGTTTTTT.

This clonotype occurred a few times. This chain joins TRBV29-1 and TRBJ2-5; 11 nucleotides agree with TRBD2. J lost 2 bases, V lost 8 bases, and 10 bases had no gene match. Germline CDR1 reads SQVTM; CDR2 reads ANQGSEA. The CDR3 consists of 15 residues. The CDR3 bases are TGCAGCACTAAGGTAGCGGGAGGGAAACAAGAGACCCAGTACTTC. This translates into CSTKVAGGKQETQYF.

A few counts support this clonotype. This rearrangement joins TRBV10-3 to TRBJ1-3; maybe TRBD1 (6 bases). The germline gives CDR1 ENHRY, CDR2 SYGVKD. The V end lost 6 bases, the J end lost 3 bases, and 12 bases lay between the germline ends. The CDR3 covers 14 residues. Here the CDR3 DNA reads TGTGCCATCAGGAGGGGGTTAGGTGGAAACACCATATATTTT. Its protein product is CAIRRGLGGNTIYF.

This clonotype was counted at least ten times. This chain joins TRBV7-2 and TRBJ2-3; 10 bases line up with TRBD2. CDR1 and CDR2 (germline): SGHTA, FQGNSA. The V segment lost 8 bases and the J segment 2 bases; nucleotides outside the gene matches: 10. This CDR3 comprises 16 residues. The chain's CDR3 is CASAKGTSGDTDTQYF. The CDR3 DNA is TGTGCCAGCGCAAAGGGAACTAGCGGGGACACAGATACGCAGTATTTT.

The rearrangement links TRBV19 to TRBJ1-5, with D perhaps TRBD1 (6 bases). CDR3 length equals 16 residues. Germline V gene lookup returns CDR1 LNHDA and CDR2 SQIVND (reference sequence). Trimming removed 3 bases from V and 0 bases from J, with 12 bases in between. As DNA, the CDR3 is TGTGCCAGTAGTATGAGTGGACAGTATAGCAATCAGCCCCAGCATTTT. It codes for CASSMSGQYSNQPQHF.

This clonotype appeared once. The rearrangement joins TRBV11-2 to TRBJ2-1, with TRBD2 matching over 14 bases. This CDR3 is built from 20 residues. V was pared by 5 bases and J by 1 base, with 13 bases of the junction left unmatched. The germline gives CDR1 SGHAT, CDR2 FQNNGV. The CDR3 DNA is TGTGCCAGCAGCCTATCCCCCAGACTAGCGGGAGGGAGGTCCTACAATGAGCAGTTCTTC. It encodes CASSLSPRLAGGRSYNEQFF.

This clonotype was picked up many times. V gene TRBV7-2 combines with J gene TRBJ2-7, with D perhaps assigned TRBD1 or TRBD2 (6 bases each). Germline V lookup: CDR1 SGHTA, CDR2 FQGNSA. The CDR3 runs to 14 residues. Between the trimmed V and J ends, which lost 7 bases and 3 bases, there was a span of 16 bases. This CDR3 reads CASTLQGGYYEQYF. The CDR3 DNA follows: TGTGCCAGCACCCTCCAAGGGGGGTACTACGAGCAGTACTTC.

This clonotype has more than one count but fewer than ten. The chain joins TRBV29-1 to TRBJ2-7; the match to TRBD2 covers 11 bases. The CDR3 is 15 amino acids. Trimming took 5 bases from V and 3 from J; bases not matched to a gene: 9. Germline V gene data show CDR1 as SQVTM and CDR2 as ANQGSEA. Here the CDR3 DNA reads TGCAGCGTTCAAACACTAGCGGGAGTCCTCTACGAGCAGTACTTC. Its translation is CSVQTLAGVLYEQYF.

This clonotype was observed at least ten times. J is TRBJ2-3 and V is TRBV7-2; no clear D. Germline-derived CDR1 and CDR2 are SGHTA and FQGNSA. Trimming took 1 base from V and 4 from J, leaving 18 bases between them. The CDR3 totals 17 residues. The CDR3 sequence is CASSLGVLAEPPDTQYF. CDR3 coding DNA: TGTGCCAGCAGCTTAGGGGTTTTAGCCGAGCCACCAGATACGCAGTATTTT.

The V gene is TRBV4-3, the J gene TRBJ2-6; D is unresolved. There are 15 residues in the CDR3. Looked up from germline, CDR1 is LGHNA and CDR2 is YSLEER. Trimming removed 1 base at V and 2 bases at J, with 6 bases between. The CDR3 here is CASSQGRPGANVLTF. The CDR3 nucleotides are TGCGCCAGCAGCCAAGGAAGGCCTGGGGCCAACGTCCTGACTTTC.

The chain links TRBV6-2 or TRBV6-3 to TRBJ1-6, with 8 bases aligning to TRBD1. There are 14 residues in the CDR3. With V trimmed by 6 bases and J by 7 bases, 5 bases remained unmatched. Germline V gene data show CDR1 as MNHEY and CDR2 as SVGEGT. In nucleotides, the CDR3 is TGTGCCAGCAGCCGCCGACAGGGGAATTCACCCCTCCACTTT. Its protein product is CASSRRQGNSPLHF.

The V call is TRBV29-1, the J call TRBJ2-7; D gene ambiguous. The V end was cut by 5 bases, the J end by 0 bases, with 11 bases between. The CDR3 covers 13 residues. Germline CDR1 reads SQVTM; CDR2 reads ANQGSEA. In nucleotides, the CDR3 is TGCAGCGTTCCCCGAGTGGGCTCCTACGAGCAGTACTTC. Residues: CSVPRVGSYEQYF.

The chain has TRBV28 and TRBJ2-7; TRBD1 agrees at 9 bases. Germline assignment: CDR1 MDHEN and CDR2 SYDVKM. The V segment lost 5 bases and the J segment 6 bases; nucleotides outside the gene matches: 8. The CDR3 loop spans 14 amino acids. In DNA, the CDR3 is TGTGCCAGCAGTCCCGGGACAGGGTATCCCGAGCAGTACTTC. This translates into CASSPGTGYPEQYF.

About this clonotype: It is likely a read error, because the conserved phenylalanine at the end of the CDR3 is missing. The chain recombines TRBV29-1 with TRBJ2-7, with 10 positions matching TRBD2. V dropped 1 base and J dropped 0; count of bases not matched to a gene: 3. The CDR3 has 15 residues. The germline gives CDR1 SQVTM, CDR2 ANQGSEA. In DNA form, the CDR3 reads TGCAGCGTTGAAGGGACTAGCGGCGTCTCCTACGAGCAGTACTGC. This codes for CSVEGTSGVSYEQYC.

The rearrangement uses TRBV4-2 and TRBJ2-2, with 8 bases matching TRBD2. Germline CDR1 LGHNA, CDR2 YNFKEQ. V gave up 8 bases and J gave up 0 bases; unmatched junction bases: 5. This CDR3 has 15 amino acids. This CDR3 is CASGPGLANTGELFF. CDR3 sequence (DNA): TGTGCCAGCGGCCCGGGACTAGCGAACACCGGGGAGCTGTTTTTT.

The chain carries TRBV12-3 or TRBV12-4 and TRBJ2-5; D not certain. This CDR3 has 13 amino acids. Trimming took 3 bases from V and 4 from J, leaving 9 bases between them. The CDR3 here is CASSFHGLETQYF. CDR3 sequence (DNA): TGTGCCAGCAGTTTTCACGGGTTAGAGACCCAGTACTTC.

The chain recombines TRBV11-2 with TRBJ1-5; no reliable D call. The CDR3 contains 15 residues. Trimming removed 0 bases at V and 2 bases at J, with 8 bases between. CDR1 is SGHAT and CDR2 is FQNNGV in the germline V gene. CDR3 protein: CASSLDLSGNQPQHF. As DNA, the CDR3 is TGTGCCAGCAGCTTAGATCTATCGGGCAATCAGCCCCAGCATTTT.